Presented here are 19 T cell receptor beta chains from one specimen sequenced in a study of TIL therapy for anti-PD-1-resistant metastatic lung cancer. Sequencing used immunoSEQ v3. Method: immunoSEQ multiplex PCR; TCRdb's copy keeps in-frame clones and lacks some. The table shows around 13,000 clones, with approximately 66% occurring only once. Described time point: pre-treatment sample, taken before nivolumab and TIL therapy. Pleural nodules or supraclavicular lymph nodes made up most of the excised metastases sampled. The specimen comprised tumor tissue, sampled at baseline. These receptors all stem from a woman between 30 and 80 years old with non-small cell lung cancer.

The V gene is TRBV7-3, the J gene TRBJ2-6, with D possibly matching TRBD2 (6 bases). CDR1 is SGHTA, CDR2 FQGTGA, per germline. This CDR3 region has 16 residues. The germline V and J ends were trimmed by 5 bases and 0 bases, with 11 bases remaining between them. Here the CDR3 DNA reads TGTGCCAGCAGCGTTAGCGGATTCTCTGGGGCCAACGTCCTGACTTTC. This translates into CASSVSGFSGANVLTF.

The V gene is TRBV7-3, the J gene TRBJ1-1; 9 bases agree with TRBD1. From germline, CDR1 is SGHTA and CDR2 FQGTGA. The J segment lost 3 bases and the V segment lost 4 bases, leaving 6 bases of the junction unmatched. This CDR3 is 15 amino acids long. The CDR3 coding sequence is TGTGCCAGCAGCTACTGGACAGGGGAATACACTGAAGCTTTCTTT. This translates into CASSYWTGEYTEAFF.

The J gene is TRBJ1-2, the V gene TRBV7-3, with D possibly being TRBD1 (5 bases). Germline assignment: CDR1 SGHTA and CDR2 FQGTGA. V gave up 8 bases and J gave up 8 bases, with 18 bases separating them. CDR3 length equals 13 residues. CDR3 amino acids: CASGTDLLGGYTF. The CDR3 nucleotides read TGTGCCAGCGGGACGGATTTATTGGGCGGCTACACCTTC.

Concerning this clone: At one end the junction does not follow the germline gene, possibly because of a read error. This chain links TRBV4-2 with TRBJ2-7; possibly TRBD1 for D (6 bases). The CDR3 is 15 residues long. Germline loops: CDR1 LGHNA, CDR2 YNFKEQ. The CDR3 loop is CASGQGRDKTYEQYF. For the CDR3, the DNA is TGTGCCAGCGGCCAAGGTAGGGACAAAACCTACGAGCAGTACTTC.

This sequence joins TRBV5-4 and TRBJ2-3; 12 nucleotides match TRBD2. Trimming cost V 0 bases and J 4 bases; bases outside gene matches: 3. CDR1 and CDR2 from the germline V gene are SGHNT and YYREEE (reference sequence). The CDR3 is 16 residues long. The CDR3 DNA reads TGTGCCAGCAGCTTGGGACTAGCGGGAGACCCAGATACGCAGTATTTT. Translating gives CASSLGLAGDPDTQYF.

The chain employs TRBV5-1 and TRBJ2-1; D remains unclear. Trimming pared 2 bases from V and 6 bases from J, leaving 6 bases between. Germline V gives CDR1 SGHRS, CDR2 YFSETQ. This CDR3 region has 12 residues. The CDR3 nucleotides are TGCGCCAGCAGCTTAAGGACCAATGAGCAGTTCTTC. It yields the protein CASSLRTNEQFF.

V usage is TRBV4-2 and J usage is TRBJ2-1, with D maybe TRBD1 (6 bases). The germline V gene has CDR1 LGHNA and CDR2 YNFKEQ. The CDR3 consists of 13 residues. The V gene lost 4 bases and the J gene lost 7 bases, with 11 bases spanning the gap. CDR3 in amino acids: CASSPNRENEQFF. The CDR3 nucleotides read TGTGCCAGCAGCCCAAACAGGGAGAATGAGCAGTTCTTC.

CDR3 protein: CASGPLGTEAFF. The CDR3 DNA reads TGTGCCAGCGGTCCCTTGGGCACTGAAGCTTTCTTT. The genes are TRBV5-4 and TRBJ1-1; D unresolved. CDR3 length equals 12 residues. Trimming removed 7 bases at V and 4 bases at J, with 11 bases between. Germline V lookup: CDR1 SGHNT, CDR2 YYREEE (reference sequence).

V and J are TRBV28 and TRBJ1-5; the match to TRBD1 covers 8 bases. CDR1 is MDHEN, CDR2 SYDVKM, per germline. V shed 5 bases and J 6 bases; nucleotides not matched to a gene: 9. This CDR3 comprises 15 residues. CDR3 bases: TGTGCCAGCAGTCTCCCGGACAGGGTCGGTCAGCCCCAGCATTTT. It is translated as CASSLPDRVGQPQHF.

The V and J genes are TRBV27 and TRBJ1-6; the D gene is possibly TRBD1 (5 bases). Per germline, CDR1 MNHEY and CDR2 SMNVEV (reference sequence). This CDR3 spans 16 amino acids. V was pared by 6 bases and J by 1 base, with 13 bases between. In DNA form, the CDR3 reads TGTGCCAGCAGGACAGAGGGCAGGTCCTATAATTCACCCCTCCACTTT. Encoded protein: CASRTEGRSYNSPLHF.

J is TRBJ1-1 and V is TRBV10-1; D perhaps matches TRBD1 (6 bases). V lost 2 bases and J lost 4, with 14 bases in between. The germline CDR1 and CDR2 sequences are WNHNN and SYGVQD (reference sequence). The CDR3 sequence is 15 residues long. The CDR3 DNA reads as TGCGCCAGCAGTGAGAATGGGGGCGAGAGCACTGAAGCTTTCTTT. It yields the protein CASSENGGESTEAFF.

This chain connects TRBV7-2 to TRBJ1-5, with D unresolved. This CDR3 contains 16 residues. CDR1 is SGHTA and CDR2 is FQGNSA in the germline V gene. The V and J ends lost 1 base and 6 bases respectively, with 16 bases between them. The CDR3 spells CASSLGGLPLGQPQHF. The DNA for the CDR3 is TGTGCCAGCAGCTTAGGAGGACTGCCTCTAGGTCAGCCCCAGCATTTT.

This chain joins TRBV7-8 and TRBJ2-2; 8 nucleotides align to TRBD1. This CDR3 contains 15 residues. Trimming removed 3 bases from V and 3 bases from J; junction bases left unmatched: 3. Germline assignment: CDR1 SGHVS and CDR2 FQNEAQ. CDR3 loop: CASSLPGGHTGELFF. DNA for the CDR3: TGTGCCAGCAGCTTGCCAGGGGGCCACACCGGGGAGCTGTTTTTT.

The chain has TRBV29-1 and TRBJ2-3; 12 bases agree with TRBD1. This CDR3 comprises 15 residues. The V segment lost 5 bases and the J segment 1 base; nucleotides outside the gene matches: 4. CDR1 is SQVTM and CDR2 is ANQGSEA in the germline V gene. The CDR3 loop reads CSVSGDRGRTDTQYF. CDR3 DNA: TGCAGCGTTAGCGGGGACAGGGGGCGCACAGATACGCAGTATTTT.

The genes are TRBV10-3 and TRBJ1-6, with D possibly matching TRBD1 (5 bases). The germline gives CDR1 ENHRY, CDR2 SYGVKD. V dropped 0 bases and J dropped 8 bases, with 11 bases sitting between them. The CDR3 is 15 amino acids. The CDR3 region has the DNA TGTGCCATCAGTGAGTCGGGGGAAGGAGATTCACCCCTCCACTTT. This encodes CAISESGEGDSPLHF.

The chain employs TRBV7-9 and TRBJ2-7; a possible D gene is TRBD1 (5 bases). V dropped 5 bases and J dropped 0 bases, with 20 bases sitting between them. CDR1 is SEHNR, CDR2 FQNEAQ, per germline (reference sequence). This CDR3 region has 17 residues. The CDR3, as DNA: TGTGCCAGCAGCGCCATGGCAGGGTCCTTTAACTCCTACGAGCAGTACTTC. This encodes CASSAMAGSFNSYEQYF.

This clone was counted a few times. The chain has TRBV19 and TRBJ1-5, with D maybe TRBD1 (6 bases). The CDR3 consists of 16 residues. V lost 3 bases and J 0 bases, leaving 12 bases between the germline ends. CDR1 and CDR2 (germline): LNHDA, SQIVND (reference sequence). The CDR3: CASSIRGHYSNQPQHF. CDR3 nucleotide sequence: TGTGCCAGTAGTATTAGGGGACACTATAGCAATCAGCCCCAGCATTTT.

The chain joins TRBV7-3 to TRBJ2-7; D possibly matches TRBD1 or TRBD2 (5 bases each). CDR3 length: 16 amino acids. CDR1 is SGHTA, CDR2 FQGTGA, per germline. V was cut by 3 bases and J by 5 bases, with 20 bases left in between. The CDR3 coding sequence is TGTGCCAGCAGCTTCCCCCCCTCAGGGACCAGGGACGAGCAGTACTTC. It codes for CASSFPPSGTRDEQYF.

DNA of the CDR3: TGTGCCAGCAGCTTGGCGGGAGGTGGAGATACGCAGTATTTT. This translates into CASSLAGGGDTQYF. The chain has TRBV7-3 and TRBJ2-3, with TRBD2 identical over 8 bases. J gave up 5 bases and V 3 bases, and 4 bases lay outside the gene matches. CDR1 and CDR2 from the germline V gene are SGHTA and FQGTGA. This CDR3 is 14 amino acids long.